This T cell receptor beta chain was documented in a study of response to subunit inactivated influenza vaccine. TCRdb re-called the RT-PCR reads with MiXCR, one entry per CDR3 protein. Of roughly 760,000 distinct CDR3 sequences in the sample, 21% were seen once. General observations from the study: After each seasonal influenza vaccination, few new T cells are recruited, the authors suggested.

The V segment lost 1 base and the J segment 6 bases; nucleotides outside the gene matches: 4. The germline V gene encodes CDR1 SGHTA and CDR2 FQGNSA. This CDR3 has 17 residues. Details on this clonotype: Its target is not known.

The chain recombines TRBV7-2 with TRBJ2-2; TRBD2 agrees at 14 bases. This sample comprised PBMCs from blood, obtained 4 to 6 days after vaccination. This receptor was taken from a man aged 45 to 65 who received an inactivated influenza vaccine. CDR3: CASSLGLAGGRAGELFF. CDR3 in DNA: TGTGCCAGCAGCTTAGGACTAGCGGGAGGGCGAGCCGGGGAGCTGTTTTTT.